A single sample gave rise to the 24 T cell receptor beta chains below, sequenced in a study of shared clonotypes between healthy human individuals. This table comes from immunoSEQ multiplex PCR, and its TCRdb copy is limited to in-frame clones, with some not included. The sample carries roughly 1,500,000 clones, approximately 98.5% recorded once. The source material was naive CD4+ T cells sorted from blood. Subset described: CD45RA+ positively selected. The receptors stem from a man younger than 40 in good health.

J is TRBJ2-1 and V is TRBV6-6; 7 positions agree with TRBD2. From germline, CDR1 is MNHNY and CDR2 SVGAGI (reference sequence). V trimming: 6 bases; J trimming: 6 bases; junction bases outside the gene matches: 8. CDR3 size: 14 residues. CDR3 sequence (DNA): TGTGCCAGCAGGACCAAGCGGGAAACCAATGAGCAGTTCTTC. Translating it yields CASRTKRETNEQFF.

The chain carries TRBV6-1 and TRBJ2-5; D is perhaps TRBD2 (6 bases). The CDR3 is made up of 17 amino acids. Germline V gene lookup returns CDR1 MNHNS and CDR2 SASEGT. The V gene lost 0 bases and the J gene lost 5 bases, with 19 bases spanning the gap. CDR3: CASSEAEGFWDSETQYF. The CDR3 region has the DNA TGTGCCAGCAGTGAAGCCGAGGGGTTCTGGGACTCTGAGACCCAGTACTTC.

This chain joins TRBV7-2 and TRBJ2-1, with TRBD2 as a possible D gene (7 bases). Trimming removed 4 bases from V and 2 bases from J, with 15 bases in between. The CDR3 is made up of 16 amino acids. Germline CDR1 is SGHTA and CDR2 is FQGNSA. The CDR3 nucleotides read TGTGCCAGCAGCTCGAGGGGGGGCTACACCTACAATGAGCAGTTCTTC. It encodes CASSSRGGYTYNEQFF.

The chain combines TRBV6-5 with TRBJ2-7; 8 bases are a match to TRBD1. With V trimmed by 5 bases and J by 7 bases, 13 bases remained unmatched. This CDR3 contains 15 residues. Germline V gives CDR1 MNHEY, CDR2 SVGAGI. CDR3 DNA sequence: TGTGCCAGCAGTACTCCCGCGGGACAGGCAGGAGAGCAGTACTTC. Translation: CASSTPAGQAGEQYF.

The rearrangement links TRBV7-8 to TRBJ1-4; maybe TRBD1 (5 bases). CDR1 SGHVS and CDR2 FQNEAQ come from the germline V gene. The CDR3 is 14 amino acids. V was cut by 5 bases and J by 7 bases, with 14 bases left in between. The CDR3 is CASSRTRQGEKLFF. The CDR3 nucleotides read TGTGCCAGCAGCAGGACCCGTCAGGGTGAAAAACTGTTTTTT.

Concerning this clone: The same CDR3 can be traced to other DNA sequences in this sample. V and J are TRBV9 and TRBJ2-3, with D unclear. CDR1 and CDR2 from the germline V gene are SGDLS and YYNGEE. This CDR3 has 14 residues. The V gene lost 4 bases and the J gene lost 0 bases, with 9 bases spanning the gap. CDR3: CASSPLGSTDTQYF. CDR3 sequence (DNA): TGTGCCAGCAGCCCTCTCGGGAGCACAGATACGCAGTATTTT. Drawing the rest from reference TRBV9 and TRBJ2-3, the complete variable domain is DSGVTQTPKHLITATGQRVTLRCSPRSGDLSVYWYQQSLDQGLQFLIQYYNGEERAKGNILERFSAQQFPDLHSELNLSSLELGDSALYFCASSPLGSTDTQYFGPGTRLTVL.

This clone occurred once. The gene calls are TRBV11-2 and TRBJ2-7; tentative D call: TRBD2 (6 bases). The CDR3 covers 15 residues. Germline values: CDR1 SGHAT, CDR2 FQNNGV. The germline V and J ends were trimmed by 2 bases and 2 bases, with 13 bases remaining between them. The CDR3 here is CASSLSPSVTYEQYF. DNA for the CDR3: TGTGCCAGCAGCTTAAGTCCTAGCGTAACCTACGAGCAGTACTTC.

The chain uses TRBV18 and TRBJ2-7; D is uncertain. CDR3 length equals 15 residues. Trimming shortened V by 4 bases and J by 5 bases, and 18 bases separated the two germline ends. Germline V gene data show CDR1 as KGHSH and CDR2 as LQKENI. The CDR3, as DNA: TGTGCCAGCTCACTAAGACCCGCCGTGAACGACGAGCAGTACTTC. Protein: CASSLRPAVNDEQYF.

This chain joins TRBV9 and TRBJ2-7; 7 positions match TRBD1. The CDR3 extends over 15 amino acids. The ends lost 5 bases at V and 2 bases at J; junction bases unmatched: 10. CDR1 and CDR2 (germline): SGDLS, YYNGEE. CDR3 in amino acids: CASSSRGLGTYEQYF. The CDR3 DNA reads as TGTGCCAGCAGTTCAAGGGGGCTTGGAACCTACGAGCAGTACTTC.

This clone appeared once. V gene TRBV10-1 combines with J gene TRBJ2-5; maybe TRBD1 (5 bases). CDR3 length equals 13 residues. Trimming left V 2 bases short and J 4 bases short, with 8 bases between. Per the germline V gene, CDR1 is WNHNN and CDR2 is SYGVQD (reference sequence). CDR3 amino acids: CASSEGAGETQYF. As DNA, the CDR3 is TGCGCCAGCAGTGAGGGGGCTGGAGAGACCCAGTACTTC.

The chain carries TRBV14 and TRBJ2-7; 10 positions match TRBD2. The CDR3 is 17 residues long. Germline V gene data show CDR1 as SGHDN and CDR2 as FVKESK. V was clipped by 1 base and J by 4 bases; unmatched bases: 10. CDR3 in DNA: TGTGCCAGCAGCCAAGGATCAGGTAGCGGGAGGAGGTACGAGCAGTACTTC. Protein product: CASSQGSGSGRRYEQYF.

The chain joins TRBV28 to TRBJ2-7, with 9 bases aligning to TRBD2. Germline loops: CDR1 MDHEN, CDR2 SYDVKM. This CDR3 is 15 amino acids long. V dropped 4 bases and J dropped 4; count of bases not matched to a gene: 8. The CDR3 region has the DNA TGTGCCAGCAGTTCACCGTCTAGCGGGACTTACGAGCAGTACTTC. Translation: CASSSPSSGTYEQYF. Complete variable domain (other parts from reference TRBV28 and TRBJ2-7): DVKVTQSSRYLVKRTGEKVFLECVQDMDHENMFWYRQDPGLGLRLIYFSYDVKMKEKGDIPEGYSVSREKKERFSLILESASTNQTSMYLCASSSPSSGTYEQYFGPGTRLTVT.

This clone was seen a single time. The chain is built from TRBV28 and TRBJ2-5, with D uncertain. The CDR3 is made up of 11 amino acids. Germline V lookup: CDR1 MDHEN, CDR2 SYDVKM. Trimming removed 7 bases from V and 0 bases from J, with 3 bases in between. CDR3 nucleotide sequence: TGTGCCAGCAAGAACCAAGAGACCCAGTACTTC. Translating it yields CASKNQETQYF.

The CDR3 is CASSLAAGASYEQYF. The CDR3 DNA reads as TGCGCCAGCAGCTTGGCGGCAGGGGCATCCTACGAGCAGTACTTC. The chain employs TRBV5-1 and TRBJ2-7, with D possibly matching TRBD1 (6 bases). Trimming removed 0 bases at V and 1 base at J, with 11 bases between. CDR3 length: 15 amino acids. Germline V lookup: CDR1 SGHRS, CDR2 YFSETQ.

The rearrangement uses TRBV27 and TRBJ1-2, with 10 positions matching TRBD1. The CDR3 contains 17 residues. Looked up from germline, CDR1 is MNHEY and CDR2 is SMNVEV (reference sequence). Trimming took 7 bases from V and 3 from J; bases not matched to a gene: 14. DNA for the CDR3: TGTGCCAGCACTACGACAGGGGGCACCCCTCTATACTATGGCTACACCTTC. Protein product: CASTTTGGTPLYYGYTF.

The chain recombines TRBV9 with TRBJ2-7; 13 bases agree with TRBD2. V shed 0 bases, J shed 0 bases, and the junction held 3 bases outside the gene matches. CDR3 size: 17 residues. Per the germline V gene, CDR1 is SGDLS and CDR2 is YYNGEE. CDR3 protein: CASSVGTSGRSSYEQYF. The CDR3 nucleotides are TGTGCCAGCAGCGTAGGGACTAGCGGGAGATCCTCCTACGAGCAGTACTTC. Full variable domain (missing parts from reference TRBV9 and TRBJ2-7): DSGVTQTPKHLITATGQRVTLRCSPRSGDLSVYWYQQSLDQGLQFLIQYYNGEERAKGNILERFSAQQFPDLHSELNLSSLELGDSALYFCASSVGTSGRSSYEQYFGPGTRLTVT.

The chain has TRBV4-2 and TRBJ2-5; tentatively, D is TRBD2 (6 bases). Germline V CDR1 and CDR2: LGHNA, YNFKEQ. The CDR3 contains 13 residues. V was pared by 4 bases and J by 3 bases, with 9 bases between. The CDR3 loop reads CASSRWEEETQYF. In nucleotides, the CDR3 is TGTGCCAGCAGCCGGTGGGAGGAAGAGACCCAGTACTTC.

The chain couples TRBV2 to TRBJ2-3; no clear D gene. V was shortened by 7 bases and J by 2 bases, with 10 bases between the two germline ends. CDR3 length: 13 residues. The germline V gene encodes CDR1 SNHLY and CDR2 FYNNEI. This chain's CDR3 is CASNRYITDTQYF. CDR3 coding DNA: TGTGCCAGCAATAGGTATATCACAGATACGCAGTATTTT.

This chain uses TRBV5-4 with TRBJ2-3; D not certain. V lost 2 bases and J lost 7, with 8 bases in between. The germline V gene has CDR1 SGHNT and CDR2 YYREEE (reference sequence). The CDR3 consists of 12 residues. The CDR3 sequence is CASSLPKNTQYF. The CDR3 DNA is TGTGCCAGCAGCTTACCGAAGAATACGCAGTATTTT.

The chain recombines TRBV9 with TRBJ2-5, with TRBD1 matching over 10 bases. Germline V gene data show CDR1 as SGDLS and CDR2 as YYNGEE. The CDR3 extends over 15 amino acids. Trimming removed 3 bases from V and 1 base from J; junction bases left unmatched: 3. For the CDR3, the DNA is TGTGCCAGCAGCGCTGGGGACAGGGGCCAAGAGACCCAGTACTTC. Its translation: CASSAGDRGQETQYF.

The V gene is TRBV2, the J gene TRBJ2-1; no reliable D call. The ends were cut back, 8 bases at V and 3 bases at J, with 11 bases in the middle. This CDR3 has 13 residues. Germline V lookup: CDR1 SNHLY, CDR2 FYNNEI. The CDR3 nucleotides read TGTGCCAGCTTGGGTGATTTCTACAATGAGCAGTTCTTC. Protein product: CASLGDFYNEQFF. Full variable domain (rest looked up from reference TRBV2 and TRBJ2-1): EPEVTQTPSHQVTQMGQEVILRCVPISNHLYFYWYRQILGQKVEFLVSFYNNEISEKSEIFDDQFSVERPDGSNFTLKIRSTKLEDSAMYFCASLGDFYNEQFFGPGTRLTVL.

The V and J genes are TRBV5-1 and TRBJ2-7; 8 nucleotides align to TRBD1. Germline CDR1 reads SGHRS; CDR2 reads YFSETQ. The V segment lost 6 bases and the J segment 6 bases; nucleotides outside the gene matches: 8. This CDR3 is 13 amino acids long. The CDR3 coding sequence is TGCGCCAGCAACGGGGGACAGGCGGTCGAGCAGTACTTC. Translation gives CASNGGQAVEQYF.

The chain employs TRBV5-1 and TRBJ1-1, with D perhaps matching TRBD1 (5 bases). This CDR3 spans 15 amino acids. V dropped 3 bases and J dropped 1 base, with 13 bases sitting between them. Per germline, CDR1 SGHRS and CDR2 YFSETQ. CDR3 sequence reads: CASSSLGAQNTEAFF. The CDR3 coding sequence is TGCGCCAGCAGCTCCCTAGGGGCCCAGAACACTGAAGCTTTCTTT.

The J gene is TRBJ2-2, the V gene TRBV6-4, with TRBD2 matching 8 bases. The junction had 1 base not matched to a gene; V was cut back by 4 bases and J by 6 bases. Per germline, CDR1 MRHNA and CDR2 SNTAGT. The CDR3 has 13 amino acids. The CDR3 sequence is CASSVGLAGELFF. The CDR3 nucleotides are TGTGCCAGCAGTGTGGGACTAGCCGGGGAGCTGTTTTTT.